One and the same sample provided the 5 T cell receptor beta chains below, sequenced in a study of blood T cell repertoires in COVID-19. Using immunoSEQ multiplex PCR, the repertoire was profiled, and TCRdb retains in-frame clones only, with some absent. The sample comprises 140,000 or so clones, roughly 80% of which are singletons, and about 2.9% rests with the top ten. Sequencing was done on a sample of peripheral blood. The receptors stem from a woman of 80 years or more with acute or convalescent COVID-19.

Written as DNA, the CDR3 is TGCGCCAGCAGTGTAAGACAGGGAATTACAGATACGCAGTATTTT. It yields the protein CASSVRQGITDTQYF. The gene calls are TRBV10-1 and TRBJ2-3; 7 nucleotides align to TRBD1. The CDR3 runs to 15 residues. Germline values: CDR1 WNHNN, CDR2 SYGVQD (reference sequence). Trimming removed 4 bases from V and 3 bases from J; junction bases left unmatched: 7.

This clone was seen only once. The CDR3 reads CASSLVRSSGNTIYF. CDR3 nucleotides: TGTGCCAGCAGCTTGGTTCGGTCCTCTGGAAACACCATATATTTT. V is TRBV5-6 and J is TRBJ1-3; D uncertain. Trimming removed 0 bases at V and 0 bases at J, with 7 bases between. CDR3 length: 15 amino acids. Germline CDR1 reads SGHDT; CDR2 reads YYEEEE.

This clone appeared a few times. The gene calls are TRBV12-5 and TRBJ1-5; D gene uncertain. V was clipped by 1 base and J by 9 bases, with 13 bases between them. The CDR3 sequence is 14 residues long. Germline CDR1 LGHNT, CDR2 FRNRAP. The CDR3 here is CASGLGHGVGPQHF. In DNA form, the CDR3 reads TGTGCTAGTGGTTTGGGGCACGGAGTTGGGCCCCAGCATTTT.

This clone was seen once. V and J are TRBV4-1 and TRBJ2-3; TRBD2 matches 10 bases. Germline CDR1 MGHRA, CDR2 YSYEKL. The trim removed 1 base at V and 0 bases at J, leaving 7 bases unmatched. This CDR3 spans 18 amino acids. The chain's CDR3 is CASSQGFSGGPSTDTQYF. CDR3 DNA sequence: TGCGCCAGCAGCCAAGGTTTTAGCGGGGGGCCTAGCACAGATACGCAGTATTTT.

The sample holds a few counts of this clone. The gene calls are TRBV6-5 and TRBJ1-5, with D tentatively TRBD1 (6 bases). The ends were cut back, 4 bases at V and 7 bases at J, with 20 bases in the middle. Germline V gene lookup returns CDR1 MNHEY and CDR2 SVGAGI. The CDR3 runs 16 residues. The CDR3 DNA reads TGTGCCAGCAGTTCCTCGAAGACAGGTAACAGGCAGCCCCAGCATTTT. Translating it yields CASSSSKTGNRQPQHF.